This T cell receptor (beta chain) derives from a study of STAT5B mutations in CD4+ large granular lymphocyte leukemia (dated by TCRdb to the early 2020s). About the full investigation: Among healthy controls, the CDR3 'QG' motif was associated with a particular HLA allele. The purity of purified fractions was confirmed by flow cytometry on FACSCanto II or FACSVerse to exceed 95% among lymphocytes. TCRbeta repertoires of CD4+ T-cell large granular lymphocyte leukemia patients were compared with those of healthy blood donors. Points the paper makes about the study in general: Enrichment of TRBV06-family usage was observed among the top patient clones (8/27) relative to healthy controls (2/35). Main leukemic clonotypes were private to each patient, although 20% to 30% appeared at low frequency in other patients' non-leukemic repertoires. Greater clonality appeared to be present in CD4-sorted patient repertoires than in healthy CD4+ repertoires, and the difference was retained after the putative leukemic clones were removed. The data were not HLA-matched, and the relatively small sample size could explain the higher clonality seen in CD4+ compared with CD8+ T-LGLL.

TCRbeta rearrangements were sequenced from genomic DNA using the immunoSEQ assay at survey resolution. The study's processing was this. In the TCR sequencing data, the smallest productive clonotype frequency that could be detected was 2.59 x 10-5. Analyses included only productive TCRbeta rearrangements, meaning complete and in-frame sequences. Clonality for each sample was calculated as Simpson clonality in the immunoSEQ Analyzer version 3.0. Clones were categorized by frequency as very rare, small, medium, large (1-20%) or hyperexpanded (>20%). OLGA 1.2.3 estimated generation probabilities, VDJtools produced V-gene circos plots, VDJdb was queried for specificities, and GLIPH identified CDR3 motifs. TCRdb took this table from immuneACCESS and kept in-frame rearrangements with V and J called. Such tables lack part of the clones; where checked against another copy, unresolved V genes explain under half of the gap, and the rest is unexplained. V, J and clone size reflect that table, while D and trimming were determined from the DNA. The sample table shows about 30,000 clones, and more than 75% are seen once. The ten largest clones represent around 2% of the sample.

Spanning cysteine to phenylalanine, the CDR3 consists of 14 amino acids. This entry keeps only the CDR3 DNA: 42 bases, framed from base 1. V lost 0 bases and J lost 8 bases; the stretch between them is 15 bases long. CDR1 is given as GTSNPN and CDR2 as SVGIG, both from the germline V gene (reference sequence). Note on this clone: Its antigen is still unknown. No much larger clone exists at a distance of one base, and base qualities are not known.

Buffy coats from 35 to 40 blood donors, supplied by the Finnish Red Cross blood service, were used as healthy controls. All TCR-sequenced material derived from peripheral blood: patient blood samples and healthy donor buffy coats. Ficoll-Hypaque gradient centrifugation was used to isolate peripheral blood mononuclear cells. CD4+ cells were magnetically purified from the buffy coats of healthy controls. Genomic DNA was extracted using the Gentra Puregene Cell and Tissue kit, and a Qubit 2.0 fluorometer was used to quantify it. Sequencing was performed on CD4+ T cells from blood buffy coats. The source of this sequence is a human donor in good health. This receptor chain uses TRBV30 and TRBJ2-3; the D call is possibly TRBD1 or TRBD2, each sharing 5 bases. CDR3 sequence: CAWSVFVGTGTQYF. In nucleotide form, the sequence is TGTGCCTGGAGTGTTTTTGTGGGGACGGGTACGCAGTATTTT.